The next 15 T cell receptor beta chains were all read from a single sample in a study of blood T cell repertoires in COVID-19 (dated by TCRdb to the early 2020s). The library was made by the immunoSEQ multiplex PCR assay. TCRdb obtained this table from immuneACCESS and retained in-frame rearrangements with V and J assigned. These tables miss some clones; where compared with another copy, unresolved V genes account for less than half of the shortfall, and the remainder is unexplained. In this sample the table shows some 200,000 clones, roughly 86% of which occur a single time. The top ten clonotypes cover about 3% of the sample. The material sequenced was peripheral blood. These receptors were collected from a man between 35 and 55 years old with active or convalescent COVID-19.

In this sample, this clone turned up once. The gene calls are TRBV6-2 or TRBV6-3 and TRBJ2-1, with TRBD2 as a possible D gene (5 bases). Germline V gives CDR1 MNHEY, CDR2 SVGEGT. The ends were cut back, 2 bases at V and 1 base at J, with 12 bases in the middle. The CDR3 sequence is 16 residues long. The CDR3 nucleotides are TGTGCCAGCAGTTACCCCCTCGGGGATTCCTACAATGAGCAGTTCTTC. Its translation is CASSYPLGDSYNEQFF.

The chain carries TRBV25-1 and TRBJ2-2; TRBD2 might be the D (6 bases). The CDR3 has 14 amino acids. Between the trimmed V and J ends, which lost 3 bases and 4 bases, there was a span of 9 bases. Germline V CDR1 and CDR2: MGHDK, SYGVNS. CDR3 residues: CASSEKGGTGELFF. The CDR3 coding sequence is TGTGCCAGCAGTGAGAAGGGAGGCACCGGGGAGCTGTTTTTT.

The chain employs TRBV11-3 and TRBJ2-2, with D maybe TRBD2 (6 bases). This CDR3 contains 14 residues. The V end was cut by 4 bases, the J end by 5 bases, with 11 bases between. In germline, CDR1 is SGHNT, CDR2 YENEEA. For the CDR3, the DNA is TGTGCCAGCAGCTACGTACGGGGGACCGGGGAGCTGTTTTTT. This codes for CASSYVRGTGELFF.

V usage is TRBV4-1 and J usage is TRBJ1-4, with 8 bases identical to TRBD1. V was clipped by 3 bases and J by 8 bases; unmatched bases: 20. Germline CDR1 reads MGHRA; CDR2 reads YSYEKL. The CDR3 is 19 amino acids. CDR3 DNA: TGCGCCAGCAGCCACGGTGGGGCGGGGACAGGAAGGATGGGGGAAAAACTGTTTTTT. It is translated as CASSHGGAGTGRMGEKLFF.

The count of this clone is one. The rearrangement uses TRBV28 and TRBJ2-3; D possibly corresponds to TRBD1 (7 bases). Deletions cut 6 bases from V and 2 bases from J, with 15 bases between. In germline, CDR1 is MDHEN, CDR2 SYDVKM. This CDR3 contains 15 residues. The CDR3 here is CASRGQGGNTDTQYF. The CDR3 bases are TGTGCCAGCAGGGGGCAGGGGGGTAACACAGATACGCAGTATTTT.

V and J are TRBV11-2 and TRBJ2-5, with D possibly TRBD2 on 7 matching bases. The CDR3 is made up of 18 amino acids. Germline assignment: CDR1 SGHAT and CDR2 FQNNGV. V lost 0 bases to trimming and J lost 5 bases, with 22 bases between them. The CDR3 loop reads CASSLEGLAGAVSETQYF. The CDR3, as DNA: TGTGCCAGCAGCTTAGAAGGTCTGGCGGGGGCTGTTTCTGAGACCCAGTACTTC.

This chain's CDR3 is CASSLSGYTEAFF. The DNA for the CDR3 is TGCGCCAGCAGCCTATCAGGGTACACTGAAGCTTTCTTT. The gene calls are TRBV4-3 and TRBJ1-1, with D maybe TRBD1 (5 bases). There are 13 residues in the CDR3. Trimming stripped 4 bases from V and 3 bases from J, with 9 bases between. Germline loops: CDR1 LGHNA, CDR2 YSLEER.

V is TRBV10-1 and J is TRBJ2-7; 11 positions match TRBD1. CDR3 length equals 14 residues. J was trimmed by 3 bases and V by 6 bases; bases with no gene match: 4. Germline loops: CDR1 WNHNN, CDR2 SYGVQD (reference sequence). CDR3 sequence (DNA): TGCGCCAGCAGCCGTGGGACAGGGGGCTACGAGCAGTACTTC. It specifies CASSRGTGGYEQYF.

The chain carries TRBV2 and TRBJ1-2; TRBD1 matches 7 bases. Unmatched junction bases numbered 5, after V lost 4 bases and J lost 6 bases. Germline V gene data show CDR1 as SNHLY and CDR2 as FYNNEI. CDR3 length equals 13 residues. DNA of the CDR3: TGTGCCAGCAGTGGGGCGGGACAGAATGGCTACACCTTC. Amino acid sequence: CASSGAGQNGYTF.

The chain combines TRBV7-2 with TRBJ1-5; D is undetermined. Trimming pared 8 bases from V and 1 base from J, leaving 12 bases between. There are 14 residues in the CDR3. Germline V gene lookup returns CDR1 SGHTA and CDR2 FQGNSA. The CDR3 is CASSPGVSNQPQHF. The CDR3 DNA sequence: TGTGCCAGCTCCCCCGGGGTGAGCAATCAGCCCCAGCATTTT.

V usage is TRBV9 and J usage is TRBJ2-7, with TRBD1 matching over 7 bases. The germline V gene has CDR1 SGDLS and CDR2 YYNGEE. The CDR3 runs to 16 residues. V lost 3 bases and J lost 0; bases outside the gene matches: 9. CDR3 DNA: TGTGCCAGCAGCGAAAACGGACAGGCAAACTCCTACGAGCAGTACTTC. Protein sequence: CASSENGQANSYEQYF. Full variable domain (missing parts from reference TRBV9 and TRBJ2-7): DSGVTQTPKHLITATGQRVTLRCSPRSGDLSVYWYQQSLDQGLQFLIQYYNGEERAKGNILERFSAQQFPDLHSELNLSSLELGDSALYFCASSENGQANSYEQYFGPGTRLTVT.

The V gene is TRBV4-1, the J gene TRBJ1-1; D is perhaps TRBD1 (5 bases). Germline CDR1 MGHRA, CDR2 YSYEKL. V was pared by 1 base and J by 8 bases, with 17 bases between. The CDR3 length is 15 residues. CDR3 in amino acids: CASSQGESREGEAFF. For the CDR3, the DNA is TGCGCCAGCAGCCAAGGAGAATCCAGGGAGGGGGAAGCTTTCTTT.

In this sample, this clone turned up a few times. J is TRBJ1-6 and V is TRBV12-3 or TRBV12-4; D might be TRBD1 (5 bases). Trimming shortened V by 6 bases and J by 9 bases, and 12 bases separated the two germline ends. The CDR3 covers 13 residues. CDR3 sequence reads: CASSPTGLSPLHF. The CDR3, as DNA: TGTGCCAGCAGCCCAACAGGTCTTTCACCCCTCCACTTT.

The rearrangement links TRBV24-1 to TRBJ2-7, with unresolved D. The germline V gene has CDR1 KGHDR and CDR2 SFDVKD. The CDR3 runs 14 residues. V lost 4 bases and J lost 2, with 11 bases in between. CDR3 protein: CATSDRGTAYEQYF. In DNA, the CDR3 is TGTGCCACCAGTGACCGTGGCACAGCCTACGAGCAGTACTTC.

This rearrangement joins TRBV5-8 to TRBJ1-6; D gene uncertain. The CDR3 is 15 amino acids. V shed 4 bases and J shed 5 bases, with 13 bases lying between them. Germline V gives CDR1 SGHTS, CDR2 YDEGEE. CDR3: CASSPREVNNSPLHF. CDR3 sequence (DNA): TGTGCCAGCAGCCCGAGGGAAGTGAATAATTCACCCCTCCACTTT.